The T cell receptor beta chain under discussion was sequenced for a study of OX40 agonist ivuxolimab in advanced cancers. Study-wide background: Averaging roughly 60 years in age, with a range of about 23 to 79, the cohort was 82.7% male.

The CDR3 is 16 residues long. Trimming at V came to 5 bases and at J to 3 bases, leaving 9 bases not matched to a gene. Germline V gives CDR1 SGHRS, CDR2 YFSETQ. Profiling relied on immunoSEQ multiplex PCR, and the TCRdb table lists in-frame clones only, not all of them. The sample lists 55,000 to 85,000 clones; 91% were seen once. Sampling of blood occurred at baseline, cycle 4 day 1, and cycle 7 day 1. V usage is TRBV5-1 and J usage is TRBJ2-7, with TRBD2 matching over 12 bases. The specimen was CD4+ or CD8+ T cells sorted from blood, collected in a trial of the OX40 agonist ivuxolimab. The origin of this receptor is an adult with an advanced solid tumor such as melanoma, head and neck, liver or kidney cancer. CDR3 protein: CASSPGLAGIHYEQYF. CDR3 nucleotide sequence: TGCGCCAGCAGTCCAGGACTAGCGGGGATCCACTACGAGCAGTACTTC.